The entry below gives a single T cell receptor (beta chain) sequence along with its context. Antigen specificity is unknown. Germline loops: CDR1 KGHSH, CDR2 LQKENI. Trimming took 6 bases from V and 3 from J, leaving 14 bases between them. This CDR3 has 15 residues. The data stem from a study of T cell responses to AZD1222 COVID-19 vaccine. The study, taken as a whole, reports: It should be noted that donors were predominantly white British and more often female, and clonal diversity was possibly underestimated. Baseline seropositives among AZD1222 recipients totaled only five to seven. Across spike, vaccine-associated CD4 TCRs were found, dominant at 160-218 and 743-854.

Assay: immunoSEQ multiplex PCR; the TCRdb copy retains only in-frame clones and omits some. The data contain some 120,000 clones, roughly 93% of them singletons. Sequencing used peripheral blood, obtained on day 0 of AZD1222 vaccination. The chain has TRBV18 and TRBJ2-2, with D perhaps assigned TRBD1 or TRBD2 (5 bases each). The source is an adult in good health. CDR3: CASSSSGSDTGELFF. In DNA, the CDR3 is TGTGCCAGCTCGAGTTCAGGGAGCGACACCGGGGAGCTGTTTTTT.